The 11 T cell receptor beta chains below come from one sample, sequenced in a study of blood T cell repertoires in COVID-19. Libraries were prepared by immunoSEQ multiplex PCR; TCRdb keeps only in-frame clonotypes and omits some of them. The sample contains over 120,000 clones, about nine tenths of which appear only once. The sample comprised PBMCs or T cells enriched from blood (not recorded which). Receptors were obtained from a man in his forties or fifties who had recovered from COVID-19.

The chain employs TRBV24-1 and TRBJ2-1; 7 bases match TRBD2. CDR3 length: 15 amino acids. The ends lost 7 bases at V and 4 bases at J; junction bases unmatched: 9. The germline CDR1 and CDR2 sequences are KGHDR and SFDVKD. CDR3 bases: TGTGCCACCAGCCAGCCAAGCGGGGATTACAATGAGCAGTTCTTC. It specifies CATSQPSGDYNEQFF.

The rearrangement links TRBV5-1 to TRBJ2-4, with 9 bases aligning to TRBD1. The V gene end was trimmed by 3 bases and the J gene end by 4 bases; junction bases not matched to a gene: 8. This CDR3 is 16 amino acids long. The germline V gene has CDR1 SGHRS and CDR2 YFSETQ. The CDR3 bases are TGCGCCAGCAGCTCGGGACAGGGTTCTGCTAAAAACATTCAGTACTTC. Translating gives CASSSGQGSAKNIQYF.

The CDR3 coding sequence is TGTGCCTCAACCATAGGACAGGGGGTACAAGGTGGCTACACCTTC. Translated, it gives CASTIGQGVQGGYTF. This chain joins TRBV30 and TRBJ1-2, with 10 bases identical to TRBD1. V dropped 7 bases and J dropped 7; count of bases not matched to a gene: 15. Germline V lookup: CDR1 GTSNPN, CDR2 SVGIG (reference sequence). CDR3 length: 15 amino acids.

This rearrangement joins TRBV7-9 to TRBJ2-7, with a possible D match to TRBD1 (5 bases). V was trimmed by 5 bases and J by 0 bases, leaving 8 bases between them. This CDR3 contains 13 residues. Germline CDR1 SEHNR, CDR2 FQNEAQ (reference sequence). In DNA, the CDR3 is TGTGCCAGCAGCAGACAGAGCTCCTACGAGCAGTACTTC. It yields the protein CASSRQSSYEQYF.

The V gene is TRBV15, the J gene TRBJ1-2, with 8 bases that match TRBD1. V trimming: 3 bases; J trimming: 1 base; junction bases outside the gene matches: 10. CDR1 and CDR2 (germline): LNHNV, YYDKDF (reference sequence). The CDR3 extends over 17 amino acids. CDR3 in DNA: TGTGCCACCAGCAGTATCCATTGGACAGGGATTAACTATGGCTACACCTTC. It encodes CATSSIHWTGINYGYTF.

The chain recombines TRBV18 with TRBJ1-2; tentatively, D is TRBD1 (6 bases). CDR1 is KGHSH, CDR2 LQKENI, per germline. This CDR3 has 15 residues. V gave up 1 base and J gave up 2 bases, with 11 bases separating them. Here the CDR3 reads CASSPQTGFNYGYTF. The CDR3 DNA is TGTGCCAGCTCACCACAGACAGGCTTCAACTATGGCTACACCTTC.

This clone appeared a single time. The chain recombines TRBV6-5 with TRBJ2-2; 8 positions match TRBD1. The CDR3 totals 14 residues. Unmatched junction bases numbered 7, after V lost 6 bases and J lost 7 bases. Germline V gene data show CDR1 as MNHEY and CDR2 as SVGAGI. In DNA form, the CDR3 reads TGTGCCAGCAGCCTGACAGGGGAAGGCGGGGAGCTGTTTTTT. Residues: CASSLTGEGGELFF.

The chain recombines TRBV6-6 with TRBJ2-7, with 8 bases aligning to TRBD2. The V gene's germline CDR1 is MNHNY and CDR2 SVGAGI (reference sequence). CDR3 size: 16 residues. V was clipped by 0 bases and J by 1 base; unmatched bases: 5. The CDR3 region has the DNA TGTGCCAGCAGTTACTCCTATAGCGGGAAGTCCTACGAGCAGTACTTC. This encodes CASSYSYSGKSYEQYF.

The chain recombines TRBV3-1 (or the pseudogene TRBV3-2) with TRBJ2-1; 8 nucleotides line up with TRBD2. Trimming cost V 0 bases and J 9 bases; bases outside gene matches: 7. Germline lookup yields CDR1 LGHDT and CDR2 YNNKEL (reference sequence). The CDR3 contains 15 residues. CDR3 in DNA: TGTGCCAGCAGCCAAGATGGGGGCGGGAGGACTGAGCAGTTCTTC. This gives the protein CASSQDGGGRTEQFF.

This clone is a singleton in its sample. V is TRBV4-3 and J is TRBJ1-2; 8 bases are a match to TRBD1. V gave up 0 bases and J gave up 8 bases; unmatched junction bases: 11. The CDR3 is made up of 16 amino acids. Germline V gene lookup returns CDR1 LGHNA and CDR2 YSLEER. The CDR3 DNA sequence: TGCGCCAGCAGCCAAGATAGGGCAGGGGGCAATTTGGGCTACACCTTC. Its translation: CASSQDRAGGNLGYTF.

The chain has TRBV4-1 and TRBJ2-3, with 9 bases fitting TRBD2. The junction had 8 bases not matched to a gene; V was cut back by 1 base and J by 6 bases. The CDR3 is 16 residues long. Germline V gene lookup returns CDR1 MGHRA and CDR2 YSYEKL. The CDR3 DNA reads as TGCGCCAGCAGCCAAGTTGAAGCGGGGGGTCCGGATACGCAGTATTTT. Translating it yields CASSQVEAGGPDTQYF.